The TCR beta chain under discussion was sequenced for a study of a mutant IDH1 vaccine in newly diagnosed glioma. Study overall: Investigators started vaccination 4-6 weeks after radiotherapy alone, or with temozolomide cycles. Every participant had undergone radiotherapy, temozolomide, or both before, and most underwent both.

V shed 5 bases and J 9 bases; nucleotides not matched to a gene: 10. This CDR3 contains 16 residues. Germline-derived CDR1 and CDR2 are MGHDK and SYGVNS. Time point of the sample: week 47, end of study. One vaccine dose held 300 ug of mutant IDH1 20-mer peptide and came with topical imiquimod. New WHO grade 3 or 4 astrocytomas that were IDH1-mutant and ATRX-lost had been found in donors. This clone was counted between two and nine times. What it binds is unknown. Libraries were prepared by immunoSEQ multiplex PCR; TCRdb keeps only in-frame clonotypes and omits some of them. Of tens of thousands of clones listed, less than 65% are singletons.

This sample comprised peripheral blood mononuclear cells (PBMCs), obtained from a glioma patient whose treatment included an IDH1 peptide vaccine. This chain joins TRBV25-1 and TRBJ1-6; TRBD1 matches 10 bases. This clonotype was obtained from a man aged 35 to 55 with glioma. Some clones in this sample may be carry-over from other donors' samples. The CDR3 nucleotides read TGTGCCAGCAGTTCCCGACGGAGACAGGGGGCTTCACCCCTCCACTTT. This gives the protein CASSSRRRQGASPLHF. The full variable domain, rest sourced from reference TRBV25-1 and TRBJ1-6, is EADIYQTPRYLVIGTGKKITLECSQTMGHDKMYWYQQDPGMELHLIHYSYGVNSTEKGDLSSESTVSRIRTEHFPLTLESARPSHTSQYLCASSSRRRQGASPLHFGNGTRLTVT.